What follows are 5 T cell receptor beta chains derived from one specimen sequenced in a study of technical replicates of blood from several donors. The method was immunoSEQ multiplex PCR; TCRdb's version includes in-frame clones alone and lacks a portion of them. This repertoire shows tens of thousands of clones, over 85% found once; its top ten account for around 0.25%. The specimen sequenced was T cells isolated from PBMCs. These receptors were obtained from a human donor in good health.

The rearrangement uses TRBV5-1 and TRBJ2-1; a possible D gene is TRBD1 (5 bases). The CDR3 contains 15 residues. Between the trimmed V and J ends, which lost 0 bases and 0 bases, there was a span of 7 bases. Germline CDR1 and CDR2: SGHRS and YFSETQ. CDR3 nucleotides: TGCGCCAGCAGCTTGGTCAGGGTCTCCTACAATGAGCAGTTCTTC. Translated: CASSLVRVSYNEQFF.

The V gene is TRBV2, the J gene TRBJ1-4; 7 bases are shared with TRBD1. From germline, CDR1 is SNHLY and CDR2 FYNNEI. This CDR3 is built from 14 residues. The V and J ends lost 8 bases and 6 bases, in that order; junction bases with no gene match: 9. As DNA, the CDR3 is TGTGCCAGCGGATACAGGGGTATGCATGAAAAACTGTTTTTT. It specifies CASGYRGMHEKLFF.

This clone was seen once. This sequence joins TRBV28 and TRBJ2-7; 8 nucleotides match TRBD1. CDR3 length: 14 residues. CDR1 and CDR2 (germline): MDHEN, SYDVKM. The V and J ends lost 6 bases and 3 bases, in that order; junction bases with no gene match: 7. This CDR3 reads CASRSGQVIYEQYF. In DNA, the CDR3 is TGTGCCAGCAGATCGGGACAGGTGATCTACGAGCAGTACTTC.

For this clone: At one of its ends the junction is not consistent with the germline gene, which may arise from a read error. The chain joins TRBV7-8 to TRBJ2-3; 8 bases agree with TRBD1. Germline V gene data show CDR1 as SGHVS and CDR2 as FQNEAQ. The CDR3 is made up of 17 amino acids. Here the CDR3 reads CASSYAAETGGTDTQYF. The CDR3 DNA reads TGCGCCAGCAGCTATGCGGCTGAGACAGGGGGCACAGATACGCAGTATTTT.

This chain joins TRBV5-1 and TRBJ1-2; a possible D gene is TRBD1 (6 bases). This CDR3 region has 20 residues. The V end was cut by 3 bases, the J end by 4 bases, with 31 bases between. CDR1 SGHRS and CDR2 YFSETQ come from the germline V gene. The chain's CDR3 is CASSSRPFVRDNNRSYGYTF. Written as DNA, the CDR3 is TGCGCCAGCAGCTCAAGACCGTTTGTTCGGGACAACAATCGCAGCTATGGCTACACCTTC.